This T cell receptor beta chain was sequenced in a study of Graves' ophthalmopathy and Graves' hyperthyroidism (dated by TCRdb to the late 2010s). Regarding the study in general: Peripheral blood was collected before any treatment was given, at the time of initial diagnosis. TCR beta repertoire signatures were used to distinguish Graves' ophthalmopathy from Graves' hyperthyroidism and to predict progression to ophthalmopathy. In five to seven hyperthyroidism patients, the T-cell repertoire of thyroid tissue was compared with the T-cell repertoire of blood. The independent validation cohort included about 19 hyperthyroidism patients plus 17 patients who later progressed from hyperthyroidism to ophthalmopathy. The roughly 100 discovery patients were divided at random into training and test sets in a 7:3 ratio. In total, 135 blood samples were TCR-sequenced: some 43 ophthalmopathy, around 75 hyperthyroidism and some 17 hyperthyroidism-to-ophthalmopathy patients. After sampling, hyperthyroidism patients received methimazole starting at 30 mg daily, and ophthalmopathy patients received high-dose intravenous methylprednisolone. To explore V-J signatures distinguishing ophthalmopathy from hyperthyroidism, a discovery set of 100 or so patients (43 ophthalmopathy, over 55 stable hyperthyroidism) was enrolled.

There are 14 amino acids in the CDR3, from cysteine to phenylalanine inclusive. The retained sequence is limited to the CDR3, 42 bases, with the frame set at the first base. Between the V and J ends, shortened by 8 bases and 6 bases respectively, the junction contains 23 bases. CDR1 and CDR2 are drawn from the germline V gene: SQVTM, ANQGSEA. Points the paper makes about the study in general: Ophthalmopathy was separated from stable hyperthyroidism by the 13-signature model with 85% to 90% sensitivity and about 81% specificity in cross-validation and with 80%/75% in the test set. In validation, the model predicted ophthalmopathy progression with about 71% sensitivity and roughly 72% specificity; 12 predicted patients were CT-confirmed with GO in a median of approximately six months. Sample size was not predetermined statistically, and investigators were not blinded to group allocation. Most expanded thyroid clonotypes with frequency above 0.001 were also detected in blood, suggesting blood repertoires may reflect the thyroid immune response.

TCR beta CDR3 regions were amplified from RNA transcripts for repertoire sequencing. The first round was an RT-PCR using HTBI primers with the Qiagen OneStep RT-PCR kit, and this first round was followed by a second-round multiplex PCR, then size selection and purification. Libraries were sequenced on an Illumina HiSeq2000 using paired-end 100 bp reads. The study's own analysis went as follows. SOAPnuke was used to process the reads, removing any read that contained adapters or uncalled bases, had a mean Phred below 15, or lacked an exact match to the constant primer or identifier. High-quality paired reads were merged with COPE v1.2.5. Each unique nucleotide sequence was defined as a clonotype, and clonotypes were aligned to IMGT TRB V, D and J references with MiTCR v1.1. The analysis was limited to V-J combinations with a frequency above 0.0001, which together covered around 99% of the repertoires. For each V-J combination, a TCR clonal expansion and chaos score was defined as the ratio of F50 clonal expansion to chaos observed in the TCRdist matrix. Welch's t-statistics and random forest were used to reduce the features to about 14 V-J combinations, which were then used as input to a naive Bayes classifier. The Morisita-Horn index was used to measure how similar the thyroid and blood repertoires were. The raw public data were reprocessed by TCRdb itself: fastp quality trimming at Q25, MiXCR clonotype calling, in-frame beta chains only. All rows with the same CDR3 protein become a single entry with the most common DNA and genes. The V and J calls and clone size come from TCRdb's table, not from the authors' own analysis. Here the sample has a few hundred thousand distinct CDR3 sequences; around 16% occur a single time. The ten largest clones take up roughly 1.6% of the sample.

The ophthalmopathy patients had moderately to severely active disease, with a Clinical Activity Score of 3 or higher, a NOSPECS grade of 4 or higher, and a disease duration of less than 3 months. Patients were excluded if they had other autoimmune diseases, uncontrolled infections, pregnancy or lactation. Diagnosis relied on clinical symptoms, serum thyroxine, TRAb, thyroid ultrasound and orbital computed tomography. Using Ficoll-Paque density gradient centrifugation, PBMCs were isolated from 8.5 to 10 ml of fresh peripheral blood. Total RNA was extracted using Trizol reagent, and RNA quality was checked on an Agilent 2100 Bioanalyzer. This clonotype was counted at least ten times. Its antigen is unknown. Per-base qualities were not stored, and no clone one base away is much larger.

The source of this sequence is a woman between 18 and 29 years old with Graves' ophthalmopathy. Donor details come from another sample of the same person, matched by shared clones. The specimen was peripheral blood. The rearrangement joined TRBV29-1 to TRBJ2-7, with the D gene uncertain. The CDR3 region reads CSFSSGTIAREQYF. The nucleotides are TGCAGCTTTAGCTCGGGCACCATCGCCCGCGAGCAGTACTTC.